This T cell receptor (beta chain) originates from a study of shared clonotypes between healthy human individuals. Study as a whole: A donor's plate count was three for CD4 naive and three for CD4 memory; CD8 naive had two and CD8 memory one. Notes on the study in general: Rarefaction gave evidence that sorted-subset sequencing remained incomplete despite large depth.

This clone was detected only a few times. Its target is not known. The CDR3 spans 14 residues. V lost 1 base and J lost 6, with 10 bases in between. The V gene's germline CDR1 is SEHNR and CDR2 FQNEAQ (reference sequence). TCRdb's copy holds only in-frame clones and misses some; the assay was immunoSEQ multiplex PCR. The profile shows some 1.1 million clones, about 72% of them singletons. What was sequenced was memory CD4+ T cells from PBMCs. Subset indicated: CD45RA-negative fraction. This TCR came from a man between 18 and 35 years old in good health. Some clones in this sample may be carry-over from other donors' samples. The rearrangement links TRBV7-9 to TRBJ2-4; D unclear. The CDR3 DNA reads TGTGCCAGCAGCTTAGAATGGGGTAGAAACATTCAGTACTTC. Translating it yields CASSLEWGRNIQYF.